This is a list of T cell receptor beta chains from one sample in a study of blood T cells in healthy people across ages. MiXCR was run by TCRdb on the 5' RACE reads, yielding one entry per CDR3 protein. The sample includes approximately 1,100,000 distinct CDR3 sequences, 40% to 55% of them seen just once. The sequenced sample consisted of blood. The receptor source for this set is a woman aged 55-70 years in good health. Both conserved end residues are part of each CDR3. The D gene is left open where the match is weak. Clone size appears in some rows only: once, few, many, or a class for an expanded clone.

v_call: TRBV5-1; j_call: TRBJ2-2; clone_size: -; d_call: TRBD1; cdr3_nt: TGCGCCAGCAGCCCGACAGGGTCTGGCGGGGAGCTGTTTTTT; cdr3_aa: CASSPTGSGGELFF
v_call: TRBV4-3; j_call: TRBJ1-2; clone_size: -; d_call: -; cdr3_nt: TGCGCCAGCAGCCAAGTCGAGAGTACAGCTTCCTATGGCTACACCTTC; cdr3_aa: CASSQVESTASYGYTF
v_call: TRBV6-2/TRBV6-3; j_call: TRBJ2-7; clone_size: -; d_call: -; cdr3_nt: TGTGCCAGCAGCCTAGTCCTTGGCAGGGGAGGGGGTACTTTGGACGAGCAGTACTTC; cdr3_aa: CASSLVLGRGGGTLDEQYF
v_call: TRBV29-1; j_call: TRBJ2-5; clone_size: -; d_call: -; cdr3_nt: TGCAGCGTCATTTGGGAGACAAAAGAGACCCAGTACTTC; cdr3_aa: CSVIWETKETQYF
v_call: TRBV12-3/TRBV12-4; j_call: TRBJ1-1; clone_size: few; d_call: TRBD1; cdr3_nt: TGTGCCAGCAGCCAGGGACAGGGCCCCAGGGAAGCTTTCTTT; cdr3_aa: CASSQGQGPREAFF
v_call: TRBV20-1; j_call: TRBJ1-4; clone_size: few; d_call: -; cdr3_nt: TGCAGTGCTAGGGGACCGTCTGAAAAACTGTTTTTT; cdr3_aa: CSARGPSEKLFF
v_call: TRBV20-1; j_call: TRBJ1-5; clone_size: -; d_call: -; cdr3_nt: TGCAGTGCCCTCGGGGGTCTCAATCAGCCCCAGCATTTT; cdr3_aa: CSALGGLNQPQHF
v_call: TRBV20-1; j_call: TRBJ2-7; clone_size: few; d_call: -; cdr3_nt: TGCAGTGCAGGGACACGCTTTTCCTACGAGCAGTACTTC; cdr3_aa: CSAGTRFSYEQYF
v_call: TRBV12-3/TRBV12-4; j_call: TRBJ2-7; clone_size: few; d_call: -; cdr3_nt: TGTGCCAGCAGAACAGACGGAACCTACGAGCAGTACTTC; cdr3_aa: CASRTDGTYEQYF
v_call: TRBV3-1; j_call: TRBJ2-6; clone_size: -; d_call: -; cdr3_nt: TGTGCCAGCAGCCAACGGGGACGGGTTGGGGCCAACGTCCTGACTTTC; cdr3_aa: CASSQRGRVGANVLTF
v_call: TRBV27; j_call: TRBJ2-2; clone_size: -; d_call: -; cdr3_nt: TGTGCCAGCAGTTTCGCCGGGGCGCGGGCCGGGGAGCTGTTTTTT; cdr3_aa: CASSFAGARAGELFF
v_call: TRBV2; j_call: TRBJ2-4; clone_size: -; d_call: -; cdr3_nt: TGTGCCAGCAGCGGACCCCAAAACATTCAGTACTTC; cdr3_aa: CASSGPQNIQYF
v_call: TRBV19; j_call: TRBJ2-3; clone_size: once; d_call: -; cdr3_nt: TGTGCCAGTAGTAGAACCGGGGCTAGAACCCCCACAGATACGCAGTATTTT; cdr3_aa: CASSRTGARTPTDTQYF
v_call: TRBV2; j_call: TRBJ2-3; clone_size: -; d_call: -; cdr3_nt: TGTGCCAGCAGTGAAGCTTCGGTATTCACAGATACGCAGTATTTT; cdr3_aa: CASSEASVFTDTQYF
v_call: TRBV6-6; j_call: TRBJ2-3; clone_size: once; d_call: TRBD2; cdr3_nt: TGTGCCAGCATACAAGCCGGGGGGGGAGATACGCAGTATTTT; cdr3_aa: CASIQAGGGDTQYF
v_call: TRBV11-2; j_call: TRBJ2-6; clone_size: -; d_call: TRBD1; cdr3_nt: TGTGCCAGCAGCTTACTACAGGGGACACTTCCTCTTTTCGCTGGGGCCAACGTCCTGACTTTC; cdr3_aa: CASSLLQGTLPLFAGANVLTF
v_call: TRBV10-1; j_call: TRBJ1-6; clone_size: -; d_call: -; cdr3_nt: TGCGCCAGCAGTGCCCCCGGTTCACCCCTCCACTTT; cdr3_aa: CASSAPGSPLHF
v_call: TRBV7-2; j_call: TRBJ2-7; clone_size: -; d_call: -; cdr3_nt: TGTGCCAGCAGCTTAGGAGGGTATAGCTCCTACGAGCAGTACTTC; cdr3_aa: CASSLGGYSSYEQYF
v_call: TRBV28; j_call: TRBJ2-1; clone_size: -; d_call: TRBD2; cdr3_nt: TGTGCCAGCAGCTTTGTCCTGGGACTAGCGGTACCCTACAATGAGCAGTTCTTC; cdr3_aa: CASSFVLGLAVPYNEQFF
v_call: TRBV20-1; j_call: TRBJ2-7; clone_size: -; d_call: -; cdr3_nt: TGCAGTGCTAGAGATATCCAGGGTTCCCACGAGCAGTACTTC; cdr3_aa: CSARDIQGSHEQYF
v_call: TRBV27; j_call: TRBJ2-1; clone_size: few; d_call: TRBD2; cdr3_nt: TGTGCCAGCAGCCTCCCGGGACTAGCGAACAATGAGCAGTTCTTC; cdr3_aa: CASSLPGLANNEQFF
v_call: TRBV20-1; j_call: TRBJ2-7; clone_size: few; d_call: -; cdr3_nt: TGCAGTGCTTATGCCCTCAGTCCCGAGCAGTACTTC; cdr3_aa: CSAYALSPEQYF
v_call: TRBV4-2; j_call: TRBJ1-5; clone_size: -; d_call: -; cdr3_nt: TGTGCCAGCAGCCAAGAGGGTATGCGGCAGCCCCAGCATTTT; cdr3_aa: CASSQEGMRQPQHF